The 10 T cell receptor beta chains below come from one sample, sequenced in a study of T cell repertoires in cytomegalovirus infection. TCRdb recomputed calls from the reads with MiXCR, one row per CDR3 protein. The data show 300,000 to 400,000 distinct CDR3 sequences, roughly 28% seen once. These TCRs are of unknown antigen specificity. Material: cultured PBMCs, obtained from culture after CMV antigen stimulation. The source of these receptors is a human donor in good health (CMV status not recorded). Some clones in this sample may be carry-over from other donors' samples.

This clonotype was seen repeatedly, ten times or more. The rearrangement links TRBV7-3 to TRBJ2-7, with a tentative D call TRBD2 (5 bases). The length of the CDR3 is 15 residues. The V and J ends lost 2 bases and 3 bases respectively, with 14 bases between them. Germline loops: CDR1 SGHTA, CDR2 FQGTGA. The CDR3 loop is CASSLEASSLYEQYF. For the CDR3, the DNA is TGTGCCAGCAGCTTAGAGGCTAGCTCTCTCTACGAGCAGTACTTC. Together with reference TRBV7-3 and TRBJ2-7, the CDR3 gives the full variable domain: GAGVSQTPSNKVTEKGKYVELRCDPISGHTALYWYRQSLGQGPEFLIYFQGTGAADDSGLPNDRFFAVRPEGSVSTLKIQRTERGDSAVYLCASSLEASSLYEQYFGPGTRLTVT.

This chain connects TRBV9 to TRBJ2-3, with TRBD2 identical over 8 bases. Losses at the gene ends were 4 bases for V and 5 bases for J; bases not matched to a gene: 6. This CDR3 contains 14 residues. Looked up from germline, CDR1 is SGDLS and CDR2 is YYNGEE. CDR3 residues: CASSTRAGGDTQYF. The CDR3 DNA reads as TGTGCCAGCAGCACGAGGGCGGGAGGAGATACGCAGTATTTT.

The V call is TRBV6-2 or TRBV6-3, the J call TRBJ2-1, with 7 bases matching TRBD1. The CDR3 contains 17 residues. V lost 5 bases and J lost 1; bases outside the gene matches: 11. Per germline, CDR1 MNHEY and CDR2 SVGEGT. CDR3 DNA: TGTGCCAGCAGTGAATCTGTGACAGGGAATTCCTACAATGAGCAGTTCTTC. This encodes CASSESVTGNSYNEQFF.

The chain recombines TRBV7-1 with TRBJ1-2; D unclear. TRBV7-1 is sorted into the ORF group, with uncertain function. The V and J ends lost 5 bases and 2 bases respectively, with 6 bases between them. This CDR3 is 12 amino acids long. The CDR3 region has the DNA TGTGCCAGCAGCCCTTCAAACTATGGCTACACCTTC. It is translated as CASSPSNYGYTF.

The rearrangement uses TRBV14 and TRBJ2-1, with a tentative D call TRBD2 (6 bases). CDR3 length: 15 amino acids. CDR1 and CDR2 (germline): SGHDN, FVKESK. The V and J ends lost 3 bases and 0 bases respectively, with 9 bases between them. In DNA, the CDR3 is TGTGCCAGCAGCCATCGGGGGATCTCCTACAATGAGCAGTTCTTC. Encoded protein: CASSHRGISYNEQFF. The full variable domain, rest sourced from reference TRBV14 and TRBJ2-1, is EAGVTQFPSHSVIEKGQTVTLRCDPISGHDNLYWYRRVMGKEIKFLLHFVKESKQDESGMPNNRFLAERTGGTYSTLKVQPAELEDSGVYFCASSHRGISYNEQFFGPGTRLTVL.

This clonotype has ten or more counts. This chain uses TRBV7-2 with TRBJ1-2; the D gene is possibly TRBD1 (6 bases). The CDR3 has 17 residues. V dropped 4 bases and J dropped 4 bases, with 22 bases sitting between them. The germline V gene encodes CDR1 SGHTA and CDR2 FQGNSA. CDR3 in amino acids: CASSSKGHQLPFYGYTF. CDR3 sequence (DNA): TGTGCCAGCAGCTCTAAGGGACACCAACTCCCTTTCTATGGCTACACCTTC.

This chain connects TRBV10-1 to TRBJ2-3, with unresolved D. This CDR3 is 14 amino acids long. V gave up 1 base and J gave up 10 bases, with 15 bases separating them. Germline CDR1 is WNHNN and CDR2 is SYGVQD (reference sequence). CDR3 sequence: CASSEFGGRSAQYF. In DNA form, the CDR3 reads TGCGCCAGCAGTGAGTTCGGTGGCAGGTCCGCGCAGTATTTT.

The CDR3 is CASSLGPGGREQYF. The CDR3 DNA follows: TGTGCCAGCAGCTTAGGTCCGGGAGGGCGCGAGCAGTACTTC. This chain connects TRBV7-3 to TRBJ2-7; 8 positions agree with TRBD2. The length of the CDR3 is 14 residues. Trimming at V came to 2 bases and at J to 6 bases, leaving 6 bases not matched to a gene. Germline CDR1 SGHTA, CDR2 FQGTGA. Full variable domain (rest looked up from reference TRBV7-3 and TRBJ2-7): GAGVSQTPSNKVTEKGKYVELRCDPISGHTALYWYRQSLGQGPEFLIYFQGTGAADDSGLPNDRFFAVRPEGSVSTLKIQRTERGDSAVYLCASSLGPGGREQYFGPGTRLTVT.

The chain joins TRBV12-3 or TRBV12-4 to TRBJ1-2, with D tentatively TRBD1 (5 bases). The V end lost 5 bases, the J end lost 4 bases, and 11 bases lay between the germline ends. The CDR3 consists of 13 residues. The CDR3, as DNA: TGTGCCAGCAGTCCTGACAGCCTCTATGGCTACACCTTC. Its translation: CASSPDSLYGYTF.

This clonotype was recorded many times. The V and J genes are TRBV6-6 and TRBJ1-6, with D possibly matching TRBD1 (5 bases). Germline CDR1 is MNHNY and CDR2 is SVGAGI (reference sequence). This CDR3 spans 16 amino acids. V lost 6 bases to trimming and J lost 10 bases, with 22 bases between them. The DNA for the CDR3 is TGTGCCAGCAGCTACCCTGACAGTCCCGAAAGCTCACCCCTCCACTTT. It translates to CASSYPDSPESSPLHF.